Listed here are 21 T cell receptor beta chains from one sample, sequenced in a study of OX40 agonist ivuxolimab in advanced cancers. The method was immunoSEQ multiplex PCR; TCRdb's version includes in-frame clones alone and lacks a portion of them. The sample contains over 150,000 clones, 90% to 95% of which appear only once. The sample here was CD4+ or CD8+ T cells sorted from blood, taken in a trial of the OX40 agonist ivuxolimab. These receptors were obtained from an adult with an advanced solid tumor such as melanoma, head and neck, liver or kidney cancer.

This clone was observed once. The chain carries TRBV28 and TRBJ1-1, with a tentative D call TRBD1 (6 bases). The germline V gene has CDR1 MDHEN and CDR2 SYDVKM. Trimming took off 8 bases at V and 0 bases at J, with 10 bases between the two ends. There are 13 residues in the CDR3. The DNA of the CDR3 is TGTGCCAGCGGACAGTCGATGAACACTGAAGCTTTCTTT. Translating gives CASGQSMNTEAFF. The full variable domain, completed using reference TRBV28 and TRBJ1-1, is DVKVTQSSRYLVKRTGEKVFLECVQDMDHENMFWYRQDPGLGLRLIYFSYDVKMKEKGDIPEGYSVSREKKERFSLILESASTNQTSMYLCASGQSMNTEAFFGQGTRLTVV.

J is TRBJ1-5 and V is TRBV7-2; D is unclear. The V and J ends lost 5 bases and 2 bases respectively, with 16 bases between them. Germline V gene data show CDR1 as SGHTA and CDR2 as FQGNSA. The CDR3 is 16 amino acids. CDR3 amino acids: CASSRQVQVGNQPQHF. The CDR3 nucleotides are TGTGCCAGCAGCCGCCAGGTCCAGGTTGGCAATCAGCCCCAGCATTTT.

The chain employs TRBV7-9 and TRBJ2-3, with D possibly being TRBD2 (6 bases). Trimming shortened V by 8 bases and J by 0 bases, and 9 bases separated the two germline ends. This CDR3 spans 13 amino acids. Germline CDR1 is SEHNR and CDR2 is FQNEAQ (reference sequence). The chain's CDR3 is CASERGSTDTQYF. CDR3 DNA sequence: TGTGCCAGCGAACGGGGGAGCACAGATACGCAGTATTTT.

The chain couples TRBV15 to TRBJ1-4; the D gene is possibly TRBD1 (6 bases). V dropped 0 bases and J dropped 4 bases, with 15 bases sitting between them. The CDR3 length is 17 residues. CDR1 and CDR2 from the germline V gene are LNHNV and YYDKDF (reference sequence). This chain's CDR3 is CATSRDPSQGNNEKLFF. For the CDR3, the DNA is TGTGCCACCAGCAGAGATCCAAGTCAGGGGAATAATGAAAAACTGTTTTTT.

The chain has TRBV7-9 and TRBJ2-3; D could derive from TRBD1 or TRBD2 (5 bases each). CDR3 size: 14 residues. Germline lookup yields CDR1 SEHNR and CDR2 FQNEAQ (reference sequence). V lost 2 bases to trimming and J lost 4 bases, with 10 bases between them. CDR3 in DNA: TGTGCCAGCAGCTTATTGGGGGTCGCAGATACGCAGTATTTT. Its protein product is CASSLLGVADTQYF. The whole variable domain, filled in from reference TRBV7-9 and TRBJ2-3, reads DTGVSQNPRHKITKRGQNVTFRCDPISEHNRLYWYRQTLGQGPEFLTYFQNEAQLEKSRLLSDRFSAERPKGSFSTLEIQRTEQGDSAMYLCASSLLGVADTQYFGPGTRLTVL.

This clone appeared a few times. The sample holds other DNA sequences that translate to the same CDR3. The V and J genes are TRBV7-2 and TRBJ1-5; 7 bases line up with TRBD1. J was trimmed by 3 bases and V by 1 base; bases with no gene match: 3. This CDR3 comprises 15 residues. Per the germline V gene, CDR1 is SGHTA and CDR2 is FQGNSA. The chain's CDR3 is CASSLGQGLNQPQHF. The CDR3 DNA sequence: TGTGCCAGCAGCTTAGGACAGGGACTCAATCAGCCCCAGCATTTT.

V gene TRBV7-3 combines with J gene TRBJ1-1, with D hard to call. The CDR3 is made up of 14 amino acids. Between the trimmed V and J ends, which lost 1 base and 1 base, there was a span of 7 bases. CDR1 is SGHTA and CDR2 is FQGTGA in the germline V gene. In DNA, the CDR3 is TGTGCCAGCAGCTTAATGCCAGGGAACACTGAAGCTTTCTTT. This gives the protein CASSLMPGNTEAFF. The full variable domain, in which reference TRBV7-3 and TRBJ1-1 provide the parts outside the CDR3, is GAGVSQTPSNKVTEKGKYVELRCDPISGHTALYWYRQSLGQGPEFLIYFQGTGAADDSGLPNDRFFAVRPEGSVSTLKIQRTERGDSAVYLCASSLMPGNTEAFFGQGTRLTVV.

V usage is TRBV2 and J usage is TRBJ1-5, with D hard to call. The ends were cut back, 5 bases at V and 2 bases at J, with 10 bases in the middle. CDR1 SNHLY and CDR2 FYNNEI come from the germline V gene. The CDR3 contains 14 residues. CDR3 nucleotide sequence: TGTGCCAGCAGTTCCCAAGCGGGCAATCAGCCCCAGCATTTT. Residues: CASSSQAGNQPQHF.

The rearrangement links TRBV4-3 to TRBJ1-3; the D gene is possibly TRBD1 (6 bases). Trimming pared 8 bases from V and 0 bases from J, leaving 23 bases between. Germline loops: CDR1 LGHNA, CDR2 YSLEER. The CDR3 runs 18 residues. The CDR3 DNA reads TGCGCCAGCGGTGACACCTATCGACAGGTCCCCTCTGGAAACACCATATATTTT. Translated, it gives CASGDTYRQVPSGNTIYF.

The V and J genes are TRBV5-4 and TRBJ1-2; no clear D. Trimming left V 1 base short and J 9 bases short, with 10 bases between. Per germline, CDR1 SGHNT and CDR2 YYREEE (reference sequence). The CDR3 contains 12 residues. CDR3 in amino acids: CASSLQDGSYTF. Written as DNA, the CDR3 is TGTGCCAGCAGCTTGCAGGACGGAAGCTACACCTTC.

The chain recombines TRBV6-5 with TRBJ1-6; 9 bases map to TRBD1. Germline CDR1 MNHEY, CDR2 SVGAGI. This CDR3 region has 14 residues. V was pared by 8 bases and J by 9 bases, with 8 bases of the junction left unmatched. Written as DNA, the CDR3 is TGTGCCAGCTCAGGGACAGGGCTTGTTTCACCCCTCCACTTT. Residues: CASSGTGLVSPLHF.

This chain connects TRBV5-4 to TRBJ2-7; 12 positions match TRBD2. The CDR3 is made up of 16 amino acids. Trimming removed 3 bases from V and 0 bases from J; junction bases left unmatched: 4. CDR1 is SGHNT and CDR2 is YYREEE in the germline V gene (reference sequence). CDR3 in amino acids: CASSSRLAGASYEQYF. The DNA for the CDR3 is TGTGCCAGCAGCTCCAGACTAGCGGGAGCCTCCTACGAGCAGTACTTC. Full variable domain (remainder filled in from reference TRBV5-4 and TRBJ2-7): ETGVTQSPTHLIKTRGQQVTLRCSSQSGHNTVSWYQQALGQGPQFIFQYYREEENGRGNFPPRFSGLQFPNYSSELNVNALELDDSALYLCASSSRLAGASYEQYFGPGTRLTVT.

The CDR3 is CASRVAGATGELFF. The CDR3 nucleotides are TGTGCCAGCAGGGTCGCCGGGGCCACCGGGGAGCTGTTTTTT. The chain employs TRBV6-6 and TRBJ2-2; D tentatively reads TRBD1 or TRBD2 (5 bases each). Per germline, CDR1 MNHNY and CDR2 SVGAGI (reference sequence). Trimming shortened V by 6 bases and J by 4 bases, and 12 bases separated the two germline ends. The CDR3 contains 14 residues.

The chain combines TRBV5-6 with TRBJ2-1; D is ambiguous. With 1 base removed from V and 8 bases from J, the gap between germline ends came to 16 bases. This CDR3 contains 15 residues. Germline CDR1 SGHDT, CDR2 YYEEEE. The DNA of the CDR3 is TGTGCCAGCAGCTTGTTGGAGACGGTGGGCGATGAGCAGTTCTTC. The encoded protein is CASSLLETVGDEQFF.

The chain couples TRBV19 to TRBJ1-2, with TRBD1 as a possible D gene (5 bases). CDR1 and CDR2 from the germline V gene are LNHDA and SQIVND (reference sequence). Trimming stripped 3 bases from V and 7 bases from J, with 15 bases between. This CDR3 has 14 residues. The CDR3 loop reads CASSIDRLSLGYTF. The CDR3, as DNA: TGTGCCAGTAGTATCGACAGACTTTCGCTTGGCTACACCTTC. Full variable domain (remainder filled in from reference TRBV19 and TRBJ1-2): DGGITQSPKYLFRKEGQNVTLSCEQNLNHDAMYWYRQDPGQGLRLIYYSQIVNDFQKGDIAEGYSVSREKKESFPLTVTSAQKNPTAFYLCASSIDRLSLGYTFGSGTRLTVV.

The chain joins TRBV10-3 to TRBJ2-3; D possibly corresponds to TRBD1 (6 bases). V was clipped by 6 bases and J by 6 bases, with 16 bases between them. In germline, CDR1 is ENHRY, CDR2 SYGVKD. The CDR3 has 14 residues. The CDR3 protein is CAISRQDPKDTQYF. In DNA, the CDR3 is TGTGCCATCAGCCGACAGGACCCCAAGGATACGCAGTATTTT.

The chain joins TRBV7-2 to TRBJ1-3; unclear D gene. The CDR3 runs 16 residues. The V and J ends lost 1 base and 0 bases respectively, with 10 bases between them. Germline CDR1 reads SGHTA; CDR2 reads FQGNSA. The CDR3 DNA follows: TGTGCCAGCAGCTTAGGAAGGCACAACTCTGGAAACACCATATATTTT. Translation gives CASSLGRHNSGNTIYF.

The gene calls are TRBV5-4 and TRBJ1-6; tentative D call: TRBD1 (5 bases). Germline CDR1 and CDR2: SGHNT and YYREEE (reference sequence). The CDR3 length is 12 residues. The V end lost 3 bases, the J end lost 10 bases, and 8 bases lay between the germline ends. The CDR3 bases are TGTGCCAGCAGCTCTACAGGCTCACCCCTCCACTTT. Translating gives CASSSTGSPLHF.

V is TRBV28 and J is TRBJ1-5, with 9 bases that match TRBD1. The germline CDR1 and CDR2 sequences are MDHEN and SYDVKM. V trimming: 5 bases; J trimming: 6 bases; junction bases outside the gene matches: 14. There are 17 residues in the CDR3. The CDR3 nucleotides are TGTGCCAGCAGTGGACAGGGGTTGAGACTTCGGGGTCAGCCCCAGCATTTT. Amino acid sequence: CASSGQGLRLRGQPQHF.

The chain uses TRBV2 and TRBJ2-1, with no clear D. Deletions cut 8 bases from V and 0 bases from J, with 17 bases between. The CDR3 is made up of 16 amino acids. Germline values: CDR1 SNHLY, CDR2 FYNNEI. The CDR3 is CASPSTVRSSYNEQFF. The CDR3 nucleotides are TGTGCCAGCCCCTCGACGGTGCGGAGCTCCTACAATGAGCAGTTCTTC.

The genes are TRBV2 and TRBJ1-5; D unresolved. CDR3 length: 14 residues. Germline V lookup: CDR1 SNHLY, CDR2 FYNNEI. V was pared by 5 bases and J by 8 bases, with 16 bases between. The CDR3 DNA sequence: TGTGCCAGCAGTTTCGACGGCTATGGGGAGCCCCAGCATTTT. This codes for CASSFDGYGEPQHF.